This T cell receptor beta chain was observed in a study of CD4 T cells in relation to SARS-CoV-2 and coronaviruses (dated by TCRdb to about 2021). Turning to the overall study: In the ViraFEST assay, PBMCs were grown with antigen for 10 to 11 days, and TCR beta CDR3s were then sequenced to identify antigen-specific clonal expansions. HLA restriction was mapped for shared crossreactive spike epitopes using patient-derived lymphoblastoid cell lines. Samples from a few pre-COVID donors and the naive versus memory experiments were sequenced with the Adaptive Biotechnologies TCR-sequencing kit; other data were Illumina-based. The negative reference condition was either a culture with an HIV-1 Nef peptide pool or a culture with no peptide. For other donors in the study, expansion assays were sequenced with a different, Illumina-based TCR-beta assay. Memory CD4+ T cell crossreactivity between SARS-CoV-2 and common cold coronavirus spike proteins was assessed at the TCR clonotype level in the study.

CD4+ T cells from unexposed donors were collected before the COVID-19 pandemic (2011-2018). The EasySep CD4+ T cell isolation kit was used to isolate CD4+ T cells once the cultures had run for under twelve days. As cell numbers permitted, CD4+ T cells from unexposed donors were tested for reactivity to SARS-CoV-2 S and N and to four common cold coronavirus spike pools. Each well held 1.5 million to 2.5 million PBMCs cultured in IMDM containing 5% human AB serum and roughly 9.4 IU/ml IL-2. Half of the culture medium was replaced with fresh IL-2-containing medium on days 3 and 7. Triplicate replicate wells were generally used for each peptide culture condition. The leukapheresis product used for the unexposed donors was purchased from a commercial source. PBMCs were isolated from leukapheresis product or whole blood by Ficoll-Paque PLUS gradient centrifugation. The PBMCs went either fresh into the expansion assay or into cryopreservation at -140 degrees C. The QIAamp Micro DNA Kit was used to extract genomic DNA from the CD4+ T cells.

Library method: the immunoSEQ multiplex PCR assay. For the original study's pipeline: During preprocessing, nonproductive sequences were removed, along with CDR3s that did not begin with C, did not end with F or W, or were shorter than 7 amino acids. The MANAFEST web app identified antigen-specific clonotypes based on expansion compared with the reference and other culture wells. A clone was considered positive if significant expansion relative to the reference culture was observed in 2 of 3 replicate wells at an FDR below 0.05. Positive clones also required significant expansion versus all other tandem wells and an odds ratio above 5. CDR3 homology was quantified as pairwise Levenshtein distance, calculated with the stringdist R package after three terminal residues were trimmed from each end. TCRdb carries this immuneACCESS record with in-frame sequences only. Its versions omit some clonotypes, under half of them owing to an unresolved V gene in the studies checked, with the rest unexplained. V and J calls and clone size are those listed in that table; D and trimming were worked out from the DNA. The sample contains 14,000 or so clones, just under 80% of them found a single time. Roughly 18% of the sample is held by the ten biggest clonotypes.

Findings and caveats that apply to the study as a whole: The study was constrained by small numbers of patients and of tested TCRs. In 65% to 70% of donors, memory CD4+ clonotypes turned up that crossrecognized SARS-CoV-2 and at least one common cold coronavirus spike. Pre-pandemic and post-infection samples were not both contributed by any donor, so tracing of the source of pre-existing responses was limited. Crossreactive clones showed significantly weaker SARS-CoV-2-driven expansion than monoreactive clones, consistent with antigenic imprinting. Because the crossreactivity analysis focused on spike protein, crossreactivity against other viral proteins was not assessed.

This clone was seen only a few times. The antigen it binds to is not known. The record has no base qualities; no much larger clone is one base away. The CDR3 spans 16 residues, from the cysteine through the phenylalanine. CDR3 DNA only is kept here, 48 bases in frame from base 1. V lost 0 bases and J lost 2 bases, and the count of bases not matched to a germline gene is 5. The germline V gene specifies MNHNS as CDR1 and SASEGT as CDR2. Sequences were obtained from CD4+ T cells from PBMCs, cultured in vitro. The chain uses TRBV6-1 and TRBJ2-7; 9 of the junction bases match TRBD2. This clonotype originated in a human donor in good health. The CDR3 in this case is CASSEALAGGTYEQYF. The bases read TGTGCCAGCAGTGAAGCCCTCGCGGGGGGGACCTACGAGCAGTACTTC.